The 25 T cell receptor beta chains given below trace back to one sample, sequenced in a study of tumor and adjacent non-tumor tissue in lung cancer. Three rounds of nested PCR, following a modified ARM-PCR protocol, produced the TCRbeta library. TCRdb independently ran MiXCR on the multiplex PCR reads; one entry per CDR3 protein. In the table there are tens of thousands of distinct CDR3 sequences, 80% to 90% of which are singletons. This sample's RNA came from whole unsorted tissue. More than 3 cm separated this lung sample from the edge of the tumor. The sequencing input was distant non-tumor lung tissue. The source of these receptors is a man in his fifties or sixties with non-small cell lung cancer.

J is TRBJ2-3 and V is TRBV20-1; D unresolved. The DNA end favors TRBJ1-5, so the J call may be wrong. Germline V CDR1 and CDR2: DFQATT, SNEGSKA (reference sequence). The CDR3 runs to 13 residues. As DNA, the CDR3 is TGCAGTGCCTATAGCGGTAGCACAGATACTCAGCATTTT. It encodes CSAYSGSTDTQHF.

On this clonotype itself: The junction departs from germline at one end; a sequencing error may be responsible. V gene TRBV6-5 combines with J gene TRBJ1-4, with TRBD1 as a possible D gene (5 bases). CDR3 length equals 14 residues. Germline CDR1 and CDR2: MNHEY and SVGAGI. The DNA for the CDR3 is TGTACCAGCAGTTACACGTCCATGGGGGAAAAATTGTTTTTT. Encoded protein: CTSSYTSMGEKLFF.

The rearrangement joins TRBV11-3 to TRBJ2-3, with TRBD1 as a possible D gene (7 bases). Trimming removed 3 bases from V and 10 bases from J, with 14 bases in between. CDR3 length: 13 residues. Germline CDR1 reads SGHNT; CDR2 reads YENEEA. The chain's CDR3 is CASSFQGGDAQYF. DNA of the CDR3: TGTGCCAGCAGCTTTCAGGGGGGTGATGCGCAGTATTTT.

This clonotype came up a few times. This may be a read error, as it is one base from a much larger clone. The chain recombines TRBV12-3 or TRBV12-4 with TRBJ2-7; no clear D. The CDR3 consists of 12 residues. The V gene lost 1 base and the J gene lost 4 bases, with 5 bases spanning the gap. The DNA of the CDR3 is TGTGCCAGCAGTTTAGTGGTATACGAGCAGTACTTC. Amino acid sequence: CASSLVVYEQYF.

This clonotype was counted many times. V is TRBV29-1 and J is TRBJ2-5; 7 nucleotides match TRBD1. The CDR3 covers 11 residues. Looked up from germline, CDR1 is SQVTM and CDR2 is ANQGSEA. V lost 5 bases, J lost 4 bases, and 1 base stayed unmatched. The CDR3 coding sequence is TGCAGCGTTCGACAGGGAGAGACCCAGTACTTC. This translates into CSVRQGETQYF.

In this sample, this clonotype turned up many times. The CDR3, as DNA: TGCAGCATTCAGGGGTACTGGGAGACCCAGTACTTC. Encoded protein: CSIQGYWETQYF. V usage is TRBV29-1 and J usage is TRBJ2-5; perhaps TRBD1 as D (6 bases). From germline, CDR1 is SQVTM and CDR2 ANQGSEA. Deletions cut 8 bases from V and 5 bases from J, with 15 bases between. The CDR3 has 12 amino acids.

The gene calls are TRBV5-5 and TRBJ2-7, with a possible D match to TRBD2 (6 bases). Trimming took 2 bases from V and 12 from J, leaving 24 bases between them. The CDR3 has 15 residues. Germline V lookup: CDR1 SGHKS, CDR2 YYEKEE (reference sequence). The CDR3 sequence: CASSLRRDAFYELYF. In DNA, the CDR3 is TGTGCCAGCAGCTTACGGAGGGACGCCTTCTACGAGTTGTACTTC.

This chain connects TRBV20-1 to TRBJ2-1, with 7 positions matching TRBD1. Germline loops: CDR1 DFQATT, CDR2 SNEGSKA (reference sequence). The CDR3 runs to 11 residues. Here the CDR3 reads CNATGFDEQFF. The DNA of the CDR3 is TGCAATGCGACAGGGTTCGATGAGCAGTTCTTC.

Details on this clonotype: Relative to the germline gene, one junction end is altered; a read error may explain this. The chain combines TRBV11-2 with TRBJ2-1; 8 bases align to TRBD1. The CDR3 is made up of 16 amino acids. CDR1 SGHAT and CDR2 FQNNGV come from the germline V gene. CDR3 residues: CASSVVDRVDHNEQFF. The CDR3, as DNA: TGTGCCAGCAGCGTCGTGGACAGGGTTGATCACAATGAGCAATTCTTC.

This clonotype was picked up many times. This chain connects TRBV28 to TRBJ1-2; D may be TRBD1 (6 bases). The CDR3 loop spans 15 amino acids. V was clipped by 2 bases and J by 3 bases, with 13 bases between them. From germline, CDR1 is MDHEN and CDR2 SYDVKM. The CDR3 sequence: CASSLGTGRDYGYTF. In DNA, the CDR3 is TGTGCCAGCAGTTTAGGAACAGGGAGGGACTATGGCTACACCTTC.

Concerning this clonotype itself: Compared with germline, one end of the junction differs, possibly owing to a read error. The chain has TRBV4-3 and TRBJ1-1; D not resolved. Germline V CDR1 and CDR2: LGHNA, YSLEER. The CDR3 runs 15 residues. The CDR3 reads CVSSQSFRLSIEAFF. CDR3 bases: TGCGTCAGCAGCCAATCGTTCAGGTTGAGCATTGAAGCTTTCTTT.

A note on this clonotype: This may be a read error, as it is one base from a much larger clone. The chain couples TRBV11-2 to TRBJ1-5; the D is unclear. In germline, CDR1 is SGHAT, CDR2 FQNNGV. This CDR3 has 15 amino acids. The CDR3 DNA reads as TGTGCCAACAGCTTTGATGGATTGAGCAATCAGCCCCAGCATTTT. This gives the protein CANSFDGLSNQPQHF.

With respect to this clonotype: The missing conserved phenylalanine or tryptophan at the end of this CDR3 makes a read error likely. V and J are TRBV4-2 and TRBJ1-1; D perhaps matches TRBD1 (6 bases). Germline-derived CDR1 and CDR2 are LGHNA and YNFKEQ. The CDR3 extends over 16 amino acids. The CDR3 loop is CASGQVGQLENTEAFI. In DNA, the CDR3 is TGTGCCAGCGGCCAAGTCGGACAGCTTGAGAATACTGAAGCTTTCATT.

Concerning this clonotype: A read error may explain this, as a much larger clone is one base away. The chain joins TRBV7-8 to TRBJ1-5; TRBD1 might be the D (6 bases). Germline V gene data show CDR1 as SGHVS and CDR2 as FQNEAQ. CDR3 length equals 15 residues. Here the CDR3 DNA reads TGTGCCAGCAGCTTAACCAAAGGGGACAATCAGTCCCAGCATTTT. It encodes CASSLTKGDNQSQHF.

Remarks on this clonotype: As the CDR3 is not closed by the conserved phenylalanine or tryptophan, this likely results from a read error. The V call is TRBV20-1, the J call TRBJ1-6; no clear D gene. CDR3 length: 15 amino acids. V gave up 5 bases and J gave up 6 bases, with 17 bases separating them. Germline V gene lookup returns CDR1 DFQATT and CDR2 SNEGSKA (reference sequence). CDR3 sequence: CSASTPWGANSPLHS. CDR3 DNA: TGCAGTGCTTCTACCCCATGGGGAGCTAATTCACCCCTCCACTCT.

The chain joins TRBV6-1 to TRBJ2-3; 9 bases line up with TRBD1. J lost 4 bases, V lost 9 bases, and 8 bases had no gene match. This CDR3 is 14 amino acids long. The germline CDR1 and CDR2 sequences are MNHNS and SASEGT. The CDR3 protein is CASTGDRVPDTQYF. The DNA for the CDR3 is TGTGCCAGTACCGGGGACAGGGTGCCAGATACGCAGTATTTT.

The rearrangement links TRBV12-3 or TRBV12-4 to TRBJ1-5; D unresolved. Trimming cost V 6 bases and J 13 bases, with 25 bases left between them. The CDR3 sequence is 15 residues long. CDR3 in DNA: TGTGCCAGCAGCCCCGGGATACCGATTAATCAGGCTCAGCATTTT. This codes for CASSPGIPINQAQHF.

About this clonotype itself: The junction departs from the called germline gene at one end, perhaps through a read error. V and J are TRBV11-2 and TRBJ2-5; D is unresolved. Looked up from germline, CDR1 is SGHAT and CDR2 is FQNNGV. CDR3 length: 14 residues. The CDR3 bases are TGTGCGAGCAGCTCTGGACGAGTCCAAGAGACCCGGTACTTC. Translating it yields CASSSGRVQETRYF.

This clonotype was found many times. This rearrangement joins TRBV20-1 to TRBJ2-7; 10 bases fit TRBD1. Germline CDR1 reads DFQATT; CDR2 reads SNEGSKA (reference sequence). The trim removed 3 bases at V and 3 bases at J, leaving 8 bases unmatched. This CDR3 comprises 15 residues. The CDR3 DNA reads as TGCAGTGCTAGCCCCCGGGGACAGGGGTACTACGAGCAGTACTTC. Translating it yields CSASPRGQGYYEQYF.

About this clonotype: Without the conserved terminal phenylalanine or tryptophan, this CDR3 likely stems from a read error. The rearrangement links TRBV10-1 to TRBJ2-7, with 12 bases that match TRBD1. The CDR3 runs to 13 residues. Germline assignment: CDR1 WNHNN and CDR2 SYGVQD (reference sequence). As DNA, the CDR3 is TGCGCCAACAGGGGACAGGGGGCATACGTGCAGTACCTC. Translated, it gives CANRGQGAYVQYL.

There are many counts of this clonotype. The rearrangement uses TRBV12-3 or TRBV12-4 and TRBJ1-1; D is possibly TRBD1 (6 bases). Trimming shortened V by 2 bases and J by 0 bases, and 16 bases separated the two germline ends. The CDR3 sequence is 17 residues long. The CDR3 protein is CASSLSSGAKLNTEAFF. CDR3 in DNA: TGTGCCAGCAGTTTATCATCAGGGGCTAAACTGAACACTGAAGCTTTCTTT.

This chain connects TRBV6-2 or TRBV6-3 to TRBJ2-1, with TRBD2 identical over 12 bases. The CDR3 sequence is 17 residues long. V lost 5 bases and J lost 6; bases outside the gene matches: 11. Germline V gene lookup returns CDR1 MNHEY and CDR2 SVGEGT. The CDR3 sequence: CASSQSQTSGGFNEQFF. Written as DNA, the CDR3 is TGTGCCAGCAGTCAGTCCCAGACTAGCGGGGGATTCAATGAGCAGTTCTTC.

The chain couples TRBV11-2 to TRBJ2-7; the D call may be TRBD1 or TRBD2 (5 bases each). V was clipped by 2 bases and J by 5 bases, with 16 bases between them. CDR1 is SGHAT and CDR2 is FQNNGV in the germline V gene. This CDR3 is built from 15 residues. CDR3 nucleotide sequence: TGTGCCAGCAGCTTACAGGGTTGGGACGGCGACGAGCAGTACTTC. This encodes CASSLQGWDGDEQYF.

This clonotype was found many times. J is TRBJ2-7 and V is TRBV6-5, with 12 positions matching TRBD2. The CDR3 consists of 15 residues. V gave up 5 bases and J gave up 0 bases; unmatched junction bases: 2. Germline CDR1 MNHEY, CDR2 SVGAGI. As DNA, the CDR3 is TGTGCCAGCAGTCCACTAGCGGGGGGCTCCTACGAGCAGTACTTC. Its protein is CASSPLAGGSYEQYF.

Points on this clonotype: At one end, the junction sequence differs from germline, possibly due to a read error. The genes are TRBV20-1 and TRBJ2-3; tentative D call: TRBD2 (6 bases). Germline values: CDR1 DFQATT, CDR2 SNEGSKA (reference sequence). The CDR3 spans 15 residues. This CDR3 reads CSAEPRDSSTDTRYF. The CDR3 DNA reads TGCAGTGCTGAGCCAAGGGACTCAAGCACAGATACGCGGTATTTT.